This TCR beta chain was obtained from a study of lymphopenia after photon versus proton radiotherapy. Assay: immunoSEQ multiplex PCR; the TCRdb copy retains only in-frame clones and omits some. Here the sample spans approximately 150,000 clones, approximately 86% being singletons. Study conclusions and caveats: Proton therapy kept repertoires fairly stable, unlike photons, which gained effector/memory cells. Oligoclonal CD8+ Temra expansion after nadir drove photon patients' diversity drop.

The CDR3 runs to 16 residues. The germline V gene encodes CDR1 MNHNY and CDR2 SVGAGI (reference sequence). The ends were cut back, 0 bases at V and 0 bases at J, with 12 bases in the middle. As regards this clone: Its cognate antigen is unknown.

V is TRBV6-6 and J is TRBJ2-7; D remains unclear. This TCR was sampled from a man between 50 and 59 years old with gastric cancer. The sequencing here drew on peripheral blood, taken from a patient treated with photon-based radiotherapy. The CDR3 region has the DNA TGTGCCAGCAGTTACTCTTCCGCTCGTGGCTCCTACGAGCAGTACTTC. Translating it yields CASSYSSARGSYEQYF.